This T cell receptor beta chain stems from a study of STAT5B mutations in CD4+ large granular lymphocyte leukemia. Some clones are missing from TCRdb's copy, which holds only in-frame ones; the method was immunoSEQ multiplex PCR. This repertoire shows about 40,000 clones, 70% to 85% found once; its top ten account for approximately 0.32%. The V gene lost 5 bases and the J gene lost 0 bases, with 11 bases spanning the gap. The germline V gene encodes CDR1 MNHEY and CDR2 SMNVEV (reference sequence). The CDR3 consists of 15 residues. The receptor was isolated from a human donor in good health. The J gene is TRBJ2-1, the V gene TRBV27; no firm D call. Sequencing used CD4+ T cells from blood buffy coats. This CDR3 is CASSPYTSSYNEQFF. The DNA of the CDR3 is TGTGCCAGCAGTCCCTATACGAGCTCCTACAATGAGCAGTTCTTC.